This T cell receptor (beta chain) was sequenced for a study of prognosis after radiotherapy for stage I lung cancer. From germline, CDR1 is MNHEY and CDR2 SVGAGI. The length of the CDR3 is 11 residues. Genomic DNA was the source, and TCR beta CDR3 was amplified from it by two-round multiplex PCR. During first-round PCR, primers specific to each TRBV and TRBJ gene were used. TCRdb independently ran MiXCR on the multiplex PCR reads; one entry per CDR3 protein. The sample includes about 18,000 distinct CDR3 sequences, roughly 28% of them seen just once. Concerning this clonotype itself: Given a far larger clone just one base away, this is likely a sequencing read error.

The V call is TRBV6-5, the J call TRBJ1-1; D is unclear. The specimen was PBMCs, collected before or after stereotactic body radiation therapy (not recorded which). This receptor was identified in a donor older than 45 with non-small cell lung cancer. CDR3 bases: TGTACCAGCACTCTCTTTACTGAAGCTTTCTTT. As protein: CTSTLFTEAFF.